This T cell receptor beta chain is from a study of Tregs in tolerant kidney transplant recipients. Findings of the study overall: The most relevant donor-specific Treg TCRbeta repertoire apparently came from expansion with activated donor B cells. The small number of patients limits these findings pending further validation.

TCRdb keeps only in-frame clones here, not all; method: immunoSEQ multiplex PCR. The profile shows tens of thousands of clones, about 83% of them singletons. This clone showed up just a few times. Its target is unknown. The source material was CD4+ T cells from blood. This TCR came from a human donor in good health.

In DNA, the CDR3 is TGTGCCAGCAGCGTAGACAGGGGACACAATGAGCAGTTCTTC. As protein: CASSVDRGHNEQFF. V usage is TRBV9 and J usage is TRBJ2-1, with TRBD1 matching over 7 bases. With 0 bases clipped from V and 5 bases from J, the junction kept 2 bases outside the gene matches. Germline V CDR1 and CDR2: SGDLS, YYNGEE. CDR3 length: 14 amino acids.